This T cell receptor beta chain was recovered during a study of early T cells in non-severe SARS-CoV-2 infection. Study at large: Sequencing input comprised bulk RNA from unsorted whole blood; chain pairing was not available. Study-wide points: VDJdb matching skewed toward anti-spike CD8 responses, missing private and CD4 specificities.

To note about this clonotype: The antigen remains undetermined.

Trimming left V 4 bases short and J 5 bases short, with 15 bases between. From germline, CDR1 is SGHDT and CDR2 YYEEEE. This CDR3 region has 15 residues. Researchers attached unique molecular identifiers to individual cDNA molecules. MiXCR, applied by TCRdb to the 5' RACE reads, yields one record per CDR3 protein. The sample includes roughly 80,000 distinct CDR3 sequences, less than 8% of them seen just once. What was sequenced was whole blood. This chain connects TRBV5-6 to TRBJ1-4, with D possibly being TRBD1 (5 bases). This TCR was recovered from an adult who was a healthcare worker with PCR-confirmed SARS-CoV-2 infection or an uninfected control (not recorded which). The DNA for the CDR3 is TGTGCCAGCAGCCCCACCGGGACGTGGAATGAAAAACTGTTTTTT. It translates to CASSPTGTWNEKLFF.